This is a list of T cell receptor beta chains from one sample in a study of shared clonotypes between healthy human individuals. Clones were read by immunoSEQ multiplex PCR, and TCRdb kept only the in-frame ones, dropping some. The sample shows some 1 million clones, around 75% of them seen only once. The sample comprised memory CD4+ T cells sorted from blood. The origin of the receptors is a man younger than 35 in good health. The CDR3 runs from the conserved cysteine through the conserved F or W. D genes are given only for firm matches. Clone sizes are given selectively: once, few, many, or a class where the clone is expanded.

v_call	clone_size	j_call	d_call	cdr3_nt	cdr3_aa
TRBV21-1	few	TRBJ2-7	-	TGTGCCAGCAGCGCCCAATCTCGGGGACAGAGATACGAGCAGTACTTC	CASSAQSRGQRYEQYF
TRBV11-2	-	TRBJ1-3	-	TGTGCCAGCAGCTTGGGATTAGGAAACACCATATATTTT	CASSLGLGNTIYF
TRBV5-4	-	TRBJ2-5	-	TGTGCCAGCAGCTTGCTCGGACAGATGAGCGAGACCCAGTACTTC	CASSLLGQMSETQYF
TRBV6-1	-	TRBJ2-3	TRBD2	TGTGCCAGCAGTGAAATGAGCGGGGGGACCACAGATACGCAGTATTTT	CASSEMSGGTTDTQYF
TRBV14	-	TRBJ2-7	-	TGTGCCAGCAGCCAAGTAGGGTCGGAGCAGTACTTC	CASSQVGSEQYF
TRBV14	-	TRBJ2-5	-	TGTGCCAGCGGGGAAACGGGTCTGGGAGAGACCCAGTACTTC	CASGETGLGETQYF
TRBV7-2	-	TRBJ2-7	-	TGTGCCAGCAGCTTAGATAGGAGAGTAAGGAACGAGCAGTACTTC	CASSLDRRVRNEQYF
TRBV28	-	TRBJ2-3	-	TGTGCCAGCAGTCCCCCGGGGGCTAGGACAGATACGCAGTATTTT	CASSPPGARTDTQYF
TRBV2	-	TRBJ1-4	-	TGTGCCAGCATGTCACCCACAGACCTACATGAAAAACTGTTTTTT	CASMSPTDLHEKLFF
TRBV5-1	-	TRBJ1-3	-	TGCGCCAGCAGCTTGGGTGACAACATCTCTGGAAACACCATATATTTT	CASSLGDNISGNTIYF
TRBV9	-	TRBJ2-1	-	TGTGCCAGCAGCGTAGGGATGGGGAGCTACAATGAGCAGTTCTTC	CASSVGMGSYNEQFF
TRBV10-1	-	TRBJ2-3	TRBD2	TGCGCCAGCAGTGGGTCGCGGGAGACTACGCAGTATTTT	CASSGSRETTQYF
TRBV6-5	-	TRBJ2-4	-	TGTGCCAGCTTAGGTGCGGGAAACATTCAGTACTTC	CASLGAGNIQYF
TRBV6-6	once	TRBJ2-1	TRBD2	TGTGCCAGCAGTTATGGACTAGCGGGAGACTCTGAGCAGTTCTTC	CASSYGLAGDSEQFF
TRBV28	-	TRBJ1-4	-	TGTGCCAGCAGTCCTCCTTTTCGGATCGGAGAAAAACTGTTTTTT	CASSPPFRIGEKLFF
TRBV5-1	-	TRBJ2-7	-	TGCGCCAGCAGCTTGGTGGCAGCTAGCGAGCAGTACTTC	CASSLVAASEQYF
TRBV11-2	-	TRBJ2-5	TRBD2	TGTGCCAGCAGCTCTAGCGGGAGGGCGATACCGGGACAAGAGACCCAGTACTTC	CASSSSGRAIPGQETQYF
TRBV29-1	-	TRBJ1-2	-	TGCAGCGGGTACGATGCGGGAGCTAACTATGGCTACACCTTC	CSGYDAGANYGYTF
TRBV18	many	TRBJ1-2	-	TGTGCCAGCTCACCGAGGGAATTTAACTATGGCTACACCTTC	CASSPREFNYGYTF
TRBV4-3	few	TRBJ2-5	TRBD2	TGCGCCAGCAGCCGAGGGGCTAGCGGAGAGACCCAGTACTTC	CASSRGASGETQYF
TRBV5-6	-	TRBJ2-5	-	TGTGCCAGCAGCCTATTCGACAGGTTCGGAGAGACCCAGTACTTC	CASSLFDRFGETQYF
TRBV10-2	-	TRBJ2-2	-	TGCGCCAGCAGTAAAGGCACCGGGGAGCTGTTTTTT	CASSKGTGELFF